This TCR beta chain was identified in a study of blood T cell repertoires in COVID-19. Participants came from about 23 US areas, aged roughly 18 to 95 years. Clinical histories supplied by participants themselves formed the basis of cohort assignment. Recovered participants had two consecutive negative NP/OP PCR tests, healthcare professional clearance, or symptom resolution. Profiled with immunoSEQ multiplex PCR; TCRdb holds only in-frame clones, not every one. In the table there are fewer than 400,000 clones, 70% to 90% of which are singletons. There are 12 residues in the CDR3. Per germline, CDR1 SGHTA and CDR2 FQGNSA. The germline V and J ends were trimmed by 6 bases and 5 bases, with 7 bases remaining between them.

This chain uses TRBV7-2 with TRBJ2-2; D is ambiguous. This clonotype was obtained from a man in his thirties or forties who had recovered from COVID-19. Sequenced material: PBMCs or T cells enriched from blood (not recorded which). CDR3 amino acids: CASSNPTGELFF. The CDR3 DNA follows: TGTGCCAGCAGTAATCCTACCGGGGAGCTGTTTTTT.